These 25 T cell receptor beta chains share one sample of origin, sequenced in a study of OX40 agonist ivuxolimab in advanced cancers. The repertoire was sequenced with immunoSEQ multiplex PCR; TCRdb's copy has only in-frame clones and lacks some. Here the sample spans more than 30,000 clones, about 86% being singletons. The sample was CD4+ or CD8+ T cells sorted from blood, taken in a trial of the OX40 agonist ivuxolimab. The receptors originated from an adult with an advanced solid tumor such as melanoma, head and neck, liver or kidney cancer.

This clone was detected once. V usage is TRBV19 and J usage is TRBJ2-3, with 7 bases lining up with TRBD2. Germline-derived CDR1 and CDR2 are LNHDA and SQIVND (reference sequence). This CDR3 has 15 amino acids. Trimming cost V 1 base and J 3 bases; bases outside gene matches: 4. CDR3 in amino acids: CASSIGWGGTDTQYF. The CDR3 region has the DNA TGTGCCAGTAGTATAGGATGGGGGGGAACAGATACGCAGTATTTT.

The chain employs TRBV5-1 and TRBJ2-1; the D is unclear. This CDR3 region has 14 residues. Germline V gene lookup returns CDR1 SGHRS and CDR2 YFSETQ. Between the trimmed V and J ends, which lost 1 base and 7 bases, there was a span of 12 bases. The DNA for the CDR3 is TGCGCCAGCAGCTTGTTTTGGGCTGGGAATGAGCAGTTCTTC. Amino acid sequence: CASSLFWAGNEQFF.

The gene calls are TRBV7-9 and TRBJ1-2, with D hard to call. CDR3 size: 15 residues. The V end lost 2 bases, the J end lost 4 bases, and 14 bases lay between the germline ends. Looked up from germline, CDR1 is SEHNR and CDR2 is FQNEAQ (reference sequence). CDR3 nucleotide sequence: TGTGCCAGCAGCTTACCGGGTGGGGTCGGCTATGGCTACACCTTC. It is translated as CASSLPGGVGYGYTF.

This chain connects TRBV15 to TRBJ1-1; D perhaps matches TRBD1 (5 bases). This CDR3 contains 13 residues. Germline-derived CDR1 and CDR2 are LNHNV and YYDKDF (reference sequence). Trimming stripped 5 bases from V and 6 bases from J, with 13 bases between. CDR3 nucleotides: TGTGCCACCAGCCCTGAGGGGTTGGCTGAAGCTTTCTTT. Translation: CATSPEGLAEAFF.

The DNA for the CDR3 is TGTGCCAGCAGCCCCGAGGGCAGGGTCGCCACAGATACGCAGTATTTT. This sequence encodes CASSPEGRVATDTQYF. J is TRBJ2-3 and V is TRBV9; D tentatively fits TRBD1 or TRBD2 (5 bases each). Germline CDR1 is SGDLS and CDR2 is YYNGEE. V lost 4 bases to trimming and J lost 2 bases, with 17 bases between them. The CDR3 spans 16 residues.

The V call is TRBV5-6, the J call TRBJ1-4; no clear D. CDR1 is SGHDT and CDR2 is YYEEEE in the germline V gene. The V gene lost 0 bases and the J gene lost 2 bases, with 5 bases spanning the gap. The CDR3 spans 14 residues. The chain's CDR3 is CASSLAGTNEKLFF. The CDR3 DNA sequence: TGTGCCAGCAGCTTGGCGGGGACTAATGAAAAACTGTTTTTT.

CDR3 nucleotides: TGTGCCAGCAGCCCGGGACTTGTGCAGTATTTT. This sequence encodes CASSPGLVQYF. V usage is TRBV5-4 and J usage is TRBJ2-3; D possibly corresponds to TRBD2 (6 bases). The CDR3 runs 11 residues. CDR1 SGHNT and CDR2 YYREEE come from the germline V gene (reference sequence). The ends were cut back, 4 bases at V and 11 bases at J, with 11 bases in the middle. The entire variable domain, with the rest obtained from reference TRBV5-4 and TRBJ2-3, is as follows: ETGVTQSPTHLIKTRGQQVTLRCSSQSGHNTVSWYQQALGQGPQFIFQYYREEENGRGNFPPRFSGLQFPNYSSELNVNALELDDSALYLCASSPGLVQYFGPGTRLTVL.

The chain carries TRBV27 and TRBJ2-1, with 11 bases matching TRBD2. This CDR3 is 15 amino acids long. CDR1 is MNHEY, CDR2 SMNVEV, per germline (reference sequence). V dropped 6 bases and J dropped 3; count of bases not matched to a gene: 4. The CDR3 nucleotides are TGTGCCAGCAGCCTGACTAGCGGGAACTACAATGAGCAGTTCTTC. Translated: CASSLTSGNYNEQFF.

This clone was observed a few times. The rearrangement uses TRBV4-1 and TRBJ1-2, with 8 bases matching TRBD1. J gave up 5 bases and V 2 bases, and 1 base lay outside the gene matches. Germline-derived CDR1 and CDR2 are MGHRA and YSYEKL. The CDR3 spans 13 residues. CDR3 in amino acids: CASSQRTGYGYTF. The CDR3 DNA reads as TGCGCCAGCAGCCAACGGACAGGGTATGGCTACACCTTC.

The chain employs TRBV7-3 and TRBJ2-2; a possible D gene is TRBD2 (6 bases). CDR3 length: 16 residues. Germline V gene sequence: CDR1 SGHTA, CDR2 FQGTGA. Trimming pared 7 bases from V and 4 bases from J, leaving 19 bases between. CDR3 DNA sequence: TGTGCCAGCACCCCTGGGGGGTCATATGGCACCGGGGAGCTGTTTTTT. Amino acids: CASTPGGSYGTGELFF.

The chain employs TRBV7-3 and TRBJ2-2; D unresolved. This CDR3 region has 16 residues. From germline, CDR1 is SGHTA and CDR2 FQGTGA. V was trimmed by 5 bases and J by 0 bases, leaving 13 bases between them. As DNA, the CDR3 is TGTGCCAGCAGCCCCATCCCCCAAACGAACACCGGGGAGCTGTTTTTT. Encoded protein: CASSPIPQTNTGELFF.

The chain carries TRBV27 and TRBJ1-1, with D possibly being TRBD1 (6 bases). Between the trimmed V and J ends, which lost 2 bases and 2 bases, there was a span of 18 bases. The CDR3 length is 17 residues. Germline V gives CDR1 MNHEY, CDR2 SMNVEV (reference sequence). CDR3 residues: CASSLGGTIGFNTEAFF. CDR3 bases: TGTGCCAGCAGTTTAGGCGGGACAATAGGGTTCAACACTGAAGCTTTCTTT.

V gene TRBV7-9 combines with J gene TRBJ2-1; D may be TRBD2 (6 bases). The V end was cut by 5 bases, the J end by 2 bases, with 13 bases between. The CDR3 totals 15 residues. Germline V lookup: CDR1 SEHNR, CDR2 FQNEAQ (reference sequence). The CDR3 DNA reads as TGTGCCAGCAGCCCAGCGGACTACACCTACAATGAGCAGTTCTTC. Translated: CASSPADYTYNEQFF.

The V gene is TRBV19, the J gene TRBJ2-5; 10 bases agree with TRBD1. The CDR3 spans 15 residues. CDR1 is LNHDA and CDR2 is SQIVND in the germline V gene (reference sequence). The J segment lost 1 base and the V segment lost 7 bases, leaving 6 bases of the junction unmatched. Written as DNA, the CDR3 is TGTGCCAGTACCAGGACAGGGGGAGGCCAAGAGACCCAGTACTTC. This sequence encodes CASTRTGGGQETQYF.

Written as DNA, the CDR3 is TGTGCCAGCAGTTACAAACGCTTGAACACTGAAGCTTTCTTT. Encoded protein: CASSYKRLNTEAFF. The chain carries TRBV6-5 and TRBJ1-1, with no clear D. V dropped 2 bases and J dropped 0 bases, with 7 bases sitting between them. The CDR3 is made up of 14 amino acids. Germline CDR1 reads MNHEY; CDR2 reads SVGAGI.

V gene TRBV11-2 combines with J gene TRBJ2-7, with D perhaps TRBD1 or TRBD2 (5 bases each). The CDR3 is 14 amino acids. Germline V CDR1 and CDR2: SGHAT, FQNNGV. Trimming removed 5 bases from V and 0 bases from J, with 11 bases in between. As DNA, the CDR3 is TGTGCCAGCAGCCCGGCAGGGAGCTCCTACGAGCAGTACTTC. Protein product: CASSPAGSSYEQYF.

The chain has TRBV29-1 and TRBJ2-3; TRBD2 agrees at 9 bases. The V gene end was trimmed by 1 base and the J gene end by 6 bases; junction bases not matched to a gene: 5. Germline V gene sequence: CDR1 SQVTM, CDR2 ANQGSEA. The length of the CDR3 is 14 residues. CDR3 residues: CSVEGREGFDTQYF. The CDR3 region has the DNA TGCAGCGTTGAAGGGCGGGAGGGCTTCGATACGCAGTATTTT.

The V gene is TRBV4-3, the J gene TRBJ2-1; 9 nucleotides agree with TRBD2. Germline loops: CDR1 LGHNA, CDR2 YSLEER. This CDR3 has 18 residues. The ends lost 0 bases at V and 4 bases at J; junction bases unmatched: 10. CDR3 nucleotides: TGCGCCAGCAGCCAAGAACCCTTTAGCGGGAGTGCGTACAATGAGCAGTTCTTC. Its translation is CASSQEPFSGSAYNEQFF.

V and J are TRBV27 and TRBJ2-1; TRBD2 aligns across 10 bases. V lost 11 bases to trimming and J lost 0 bases; unmatched junction nucleotides: 4. The germline CDR1 and CDR2 sequences are MNHEY and SMNVEV (reference sequence). This CDR3 comprises 14 residues. The CDR3 nucleotides are TGTGCCTGCCAGCGGGGGGGCTCCTACAATGAGCAGTTCTTC. As protein: CACQRGGSYNEQFF.

This clone was found once. CDR3 sequence (DNA): TGTGCCAGCAGCCCGGCCACCGGGGAGCTGTTTTTT. The encoded protein is CASSPATGELFF. The chain joins TRBV6-6 to TRBJ2-2, with D unresolved. V was pared by 6 bases and J by 4 bases, with 6 bases between. Germline V gene data show CDR1 as MNHNY and CDR2 as SVGAGI (reference sequence). The CDR3 loop spans 12 amino acids.

This chain joins TRBV2 and TRBJ1-5, with 9 positions matching TRBD1. Germline lookup yields CDR1 SNHLY and CDR2 FYNNEI. The CDR3 loop spans 16 amino acids. The junction had 11 bases not matched to a gene; V was cut back by 9 bases and J by 2 bases. CDR3 nucleotides: TGTGCCAGTGGAGGACAGGGGCGCATGGGCAATCAGCCCCAGCATTTT. Translated: CASGGQGRMGNQPQHF.

J is TRBJ1-4 and V is TRBV25-1, with D unresolved. Germline CDR1 and CDR2: MGHDK and SYGVNS. V was shortened by 4 bases and J by 0 bases, with 15 bases between the two germline ends. The CDR3 extends over 17 amino acids. Here the CDR3 reads CASSALVRFTTNEKLFF. As DNA, the CDR3 is TGTGCCAGCAGTGCTTTAGTTCGGTTCACAACTAATGAAAAACTGTTTTTT.

The chain uses TRBV5-8 and TRBJ2-2, with D perhaps TRBD1 (6 bases). The CDR3 extends over 14 amino acids. The V end lost 2 bases, the J end lost 4 bases, and 9 bases lay between the germline ends. The germline V gene encodes CDR1 SGHTS and CDR2 YDEGEE. The CDR3 DNA is TGTGCCAGCAGCTTTACAGGGCCCACCGGGGAGCTGTTTTTT. Translated, it gives CASSFTGPTGELFF.

This clone is termed medium-sized (0.01 to 0.1%). The chain carries TRBV11-3 and TRBJ2-1; D gene ambiguous. This CDR3 comprises 15 residues. From germline, CDR1 is SGHNT and CDR2 YENEEA. Trimming cost V 4 bases and J 1 base, with 11 bases left between them. The CDR3 reads CASSSEVGSYNEQFF. The DNA of the CDR3 is TGTGCCAGCAGCTCCGAAGTAGGTTCCTACAATGAGCAGTTCTTC. The full variable domain, its missing parts supplied by reference TRBV11-3 and TRBJ2-1, is EAGVVQSPRYKIIEKKQPVAFWCNPISGHNTLYWYLQNLGQGPELLIRYENEEAVDDSQLPKDRFSAERLKGVDSTLKIQPAELGDSAVYLCASSSEVGSYNEQFFGPGTRLTVL.

The chain has TRBV4-3 and TRBJ2-7; 11 bases align to TRBD1. Germline CDR1 and CDR2: LGHNA and YSLEER. V was clipped by 4 bases and J by 5 bases; unmatched bases: 4. The CDR3 is 14 residues long. The CDR3 sequence is CASSRTGGADEQYF. In DNA, the CDR3 is TGCGCCAGCAGCCGGACAGGGGGCGCGGACGAGCAGTACTTC.